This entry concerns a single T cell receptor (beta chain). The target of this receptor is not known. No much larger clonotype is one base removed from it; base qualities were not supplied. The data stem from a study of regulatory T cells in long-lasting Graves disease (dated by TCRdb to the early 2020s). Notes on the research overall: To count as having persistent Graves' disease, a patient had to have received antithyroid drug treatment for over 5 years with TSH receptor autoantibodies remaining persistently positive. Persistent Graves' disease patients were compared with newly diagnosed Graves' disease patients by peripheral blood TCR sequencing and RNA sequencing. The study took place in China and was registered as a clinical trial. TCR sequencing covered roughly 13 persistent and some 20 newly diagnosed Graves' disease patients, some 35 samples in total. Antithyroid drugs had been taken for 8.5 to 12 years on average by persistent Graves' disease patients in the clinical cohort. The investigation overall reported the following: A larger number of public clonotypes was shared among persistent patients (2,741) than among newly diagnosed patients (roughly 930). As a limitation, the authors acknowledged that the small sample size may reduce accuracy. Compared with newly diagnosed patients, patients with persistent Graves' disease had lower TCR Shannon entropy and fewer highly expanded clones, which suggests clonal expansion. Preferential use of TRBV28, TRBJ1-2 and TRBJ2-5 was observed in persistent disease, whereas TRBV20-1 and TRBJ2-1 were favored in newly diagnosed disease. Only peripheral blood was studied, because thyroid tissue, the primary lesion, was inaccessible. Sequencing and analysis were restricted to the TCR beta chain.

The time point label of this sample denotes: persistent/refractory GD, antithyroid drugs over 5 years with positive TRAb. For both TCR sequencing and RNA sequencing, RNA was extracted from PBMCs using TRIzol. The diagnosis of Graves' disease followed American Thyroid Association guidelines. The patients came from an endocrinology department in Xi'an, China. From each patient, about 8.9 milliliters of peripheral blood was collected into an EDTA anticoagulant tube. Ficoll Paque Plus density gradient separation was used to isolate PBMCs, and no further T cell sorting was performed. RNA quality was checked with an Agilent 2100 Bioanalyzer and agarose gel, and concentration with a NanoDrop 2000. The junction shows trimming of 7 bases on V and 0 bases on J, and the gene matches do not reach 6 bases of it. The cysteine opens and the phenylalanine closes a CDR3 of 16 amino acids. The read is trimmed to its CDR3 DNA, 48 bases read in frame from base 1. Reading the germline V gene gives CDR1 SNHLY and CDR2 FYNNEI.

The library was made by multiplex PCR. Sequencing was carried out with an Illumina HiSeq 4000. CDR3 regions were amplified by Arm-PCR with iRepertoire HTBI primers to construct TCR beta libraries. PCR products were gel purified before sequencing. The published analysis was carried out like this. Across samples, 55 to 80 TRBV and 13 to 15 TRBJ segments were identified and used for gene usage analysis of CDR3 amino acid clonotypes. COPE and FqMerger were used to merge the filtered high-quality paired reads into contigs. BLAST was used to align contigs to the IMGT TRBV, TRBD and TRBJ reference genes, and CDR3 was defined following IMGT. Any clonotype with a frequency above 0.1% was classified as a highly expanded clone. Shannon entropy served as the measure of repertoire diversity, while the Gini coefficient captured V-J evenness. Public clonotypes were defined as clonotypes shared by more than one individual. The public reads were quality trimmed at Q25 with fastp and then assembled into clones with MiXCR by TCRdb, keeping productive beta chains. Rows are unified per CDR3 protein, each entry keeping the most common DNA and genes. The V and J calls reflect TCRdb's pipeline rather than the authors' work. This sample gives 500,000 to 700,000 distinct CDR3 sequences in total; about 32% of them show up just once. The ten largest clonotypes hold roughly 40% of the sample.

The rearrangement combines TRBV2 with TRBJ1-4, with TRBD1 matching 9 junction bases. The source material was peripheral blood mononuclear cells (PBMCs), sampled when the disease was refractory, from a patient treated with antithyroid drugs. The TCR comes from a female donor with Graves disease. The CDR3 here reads CASNRDRVATNEKLFF. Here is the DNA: TGTGCCAGCAACCGGGACAGGGTTGCAACTAATGAAAAACTGTTTTTT. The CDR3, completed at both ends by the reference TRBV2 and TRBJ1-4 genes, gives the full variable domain EPEVTQTPSHQVTQMGQEVILRCVPISNHLYFYWYRQILGQKVEFLVSFYNNEISEKSEIFDDQFSVERPDGSNFTLKIRSTKLEDSAMYFCASNRDRVATNEKLFFGSGTQLSVL.